This T cell receptor beta chain was identified during a study of blood T cell repertoires in COVID-19. Sequencing was performed with immunoSEQ multiplex PCR; in TCRdb, only in-frame clones are kept and a portion is missing. The table lists about 180,000 clones, nearly 80% of them singletons. Germline CDR1 and CDR2: LNHDA and SQIVND (reference sequence). V lost 3 bases, J lost 2 bases, and 9 bases lay in between. This CDR3 has 14 residues. In terms of age and location, participants ranged from roughly 18 to 95 years and lived in about two dozen US areas. Participants' own reports of clinical history determined their cohort assignment. Within 2 weeks before study entry, exposed participants met a COVID-19 case.

Sequenced material: PBMCs or T cells enriched from blood (not recorded which). The clonotype was recovered from a man in his 60s who had been exposed to COVID-19. The chain links TRBV19 to TRBJ2-3, with D perhaps matching TRBD2 (6 bases). CDR3 sequence reads: CASSISGHTDTQYF. The CDR3 region has the DNA TGTGCCAGTAGTATTAGCGGCCACACAGATACGCAGTATTTT.